Listed below are T cell receptor beta chains from one sample, sequenced in a study of T cells in Graves' hyperthyroidism and ophthalmopathy. TCRdb passed the multiplex PCR reads through MiXCR, listing each CDR3 protein once. The data contain under 700,000 distinct CDR3 sequences, under 60% of them singletons. Material: peripheral blood or thyroid tissue (not recorded which). Receptor source: a woman aged 18-29 years with Graves' hyperthyroidism. Both conserved end residues are trimmed from each CDR3. D genes are given only for firm matches. Some rows mark clone size as missing; the rest say once, few, many or name a class of expanded clone.

cdr3_aa,v_call,d_call,clone_size
ASSSEGGRRNTIY,TRBV2,.,few
ASSLGRDRGYEQY,TRBV7-6,TRBD1,many
ASFYICSANRLAGASYEQY,TRBV5-1,.,.
ASSTGAYTGELF,TRBV15,TRBD1,.
ASSPDAAGQPQH,TRBV7-9,.,.
ASSPDRDNTEAF,TRBV7-9,TRBD1,many
SARDKGKAIYGYT,TRBV20-1,.,few
ASSRDVAQETQY,TRBV6-5,.,.
SIWTLNTEAF,TRBV29-1,.,.
TPDNGPYGYT,TRBV29-1,.,.
ASSDIVKGRDEKLFFGSGTQH,TRBV6-4,.,.
SATASRAGRGEQY,TRBV20-1,TRBD2,few
ASRLDSHGELF,TRBV7-9,.,few
ASSQGSGSETQY,TRBV9,TRBD2,.
ASSLRGRGNEQF,TRBV11-2,TRBD1,.
ASSGQGSPYEQY,TRBV2,.,few
ASSWDREINEQY,TRBV5-1,.,.
ASSFGQGSSYEQY,TRBV7-2,TRBD1,.
SAISTGGGRNQPQH,TRBV20-1,.,.
ASSPSLGENTEAF,TRBV7-9,.,.
ASSFTGTGALRTEAF,TRBV7-2,TRBD1,.
ASSFRGLSGNTIY,TRBV7-2,.,.
AKQGLSSPLH,TRBV2,TRBD1,many
SVEVQGTYGYT,TRBV29-1,TRBD1,.
ASSLSGGAGYGYT,TRBV7-3,.,few
ASSSVAF,TRBV6-5,.,many
ASSLGVGTGGWETQY,TRBV7-6,TRBD1,.
ASSYLGTDEQY,TRBV5-1,.,.
ASSWGQGNTIY,TRBV7-2,TRBD1,few
SARDSSYGYT,TRBV29-1,TRBD1,many
ASSDGAYLGTEAF,TRBV25-1,.,many